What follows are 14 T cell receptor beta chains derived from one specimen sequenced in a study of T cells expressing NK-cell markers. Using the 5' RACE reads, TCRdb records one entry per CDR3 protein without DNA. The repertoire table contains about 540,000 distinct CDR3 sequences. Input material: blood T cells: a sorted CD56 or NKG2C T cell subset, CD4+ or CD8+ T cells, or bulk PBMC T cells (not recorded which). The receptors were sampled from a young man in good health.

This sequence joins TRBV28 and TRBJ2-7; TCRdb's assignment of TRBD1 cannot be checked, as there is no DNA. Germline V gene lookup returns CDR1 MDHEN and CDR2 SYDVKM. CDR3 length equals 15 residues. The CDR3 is CASSSPPRGTYEQYF.

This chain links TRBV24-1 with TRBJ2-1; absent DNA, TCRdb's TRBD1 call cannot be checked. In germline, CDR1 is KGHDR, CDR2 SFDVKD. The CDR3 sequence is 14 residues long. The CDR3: CATSDTGSGGEQFF.

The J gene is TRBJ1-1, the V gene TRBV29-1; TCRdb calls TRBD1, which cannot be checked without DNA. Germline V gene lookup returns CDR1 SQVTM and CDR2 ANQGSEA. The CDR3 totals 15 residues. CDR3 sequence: CSPRYGVGRPRGAFF.

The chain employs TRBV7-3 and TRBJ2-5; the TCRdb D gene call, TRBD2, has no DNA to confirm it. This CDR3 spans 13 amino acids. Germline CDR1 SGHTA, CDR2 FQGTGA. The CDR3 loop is CASSKGSWETQYF.

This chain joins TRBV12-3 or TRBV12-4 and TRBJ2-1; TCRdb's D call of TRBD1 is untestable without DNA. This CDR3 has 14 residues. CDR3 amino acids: CASKDQGAVNEQFF.

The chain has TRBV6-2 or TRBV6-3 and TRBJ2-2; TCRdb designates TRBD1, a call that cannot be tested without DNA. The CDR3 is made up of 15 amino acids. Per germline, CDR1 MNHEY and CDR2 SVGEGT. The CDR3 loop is CASSRTGHNTGELFF.

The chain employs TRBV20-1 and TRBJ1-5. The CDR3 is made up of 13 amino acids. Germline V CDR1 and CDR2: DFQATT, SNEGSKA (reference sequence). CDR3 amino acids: CSALTREGQPQHF.

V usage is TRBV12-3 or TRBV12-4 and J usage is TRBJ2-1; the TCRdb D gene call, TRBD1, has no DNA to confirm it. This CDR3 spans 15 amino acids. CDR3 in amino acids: CASSLLVGLSNEQFF.

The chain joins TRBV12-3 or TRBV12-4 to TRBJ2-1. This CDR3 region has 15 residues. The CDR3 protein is CASSLPVNSYNEQFF.

The CDR3 spells CSARGDRDTQYF. The rearrangement joins TRBV20-1 to TRBJ2-3; TCRdb returns TRBD1, unconfirmable since there is no DNA. The germline gives CDR1 DFQATT, CDR2 SNEGSKA (reference sequence). This CDR3 is built from 12 residues.

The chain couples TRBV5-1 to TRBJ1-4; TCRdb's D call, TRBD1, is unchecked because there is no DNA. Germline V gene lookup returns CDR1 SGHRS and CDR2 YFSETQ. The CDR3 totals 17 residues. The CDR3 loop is CASTPGQGALSTEKLFF.

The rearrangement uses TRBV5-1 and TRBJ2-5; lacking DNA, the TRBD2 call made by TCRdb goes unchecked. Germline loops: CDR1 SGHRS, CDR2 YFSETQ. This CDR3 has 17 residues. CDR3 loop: CASSYREGLAGQETQYF.

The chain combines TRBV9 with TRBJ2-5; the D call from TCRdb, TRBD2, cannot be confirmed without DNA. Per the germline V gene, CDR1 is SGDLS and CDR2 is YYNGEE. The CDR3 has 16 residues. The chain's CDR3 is CASSVGLAGVGETQYF.

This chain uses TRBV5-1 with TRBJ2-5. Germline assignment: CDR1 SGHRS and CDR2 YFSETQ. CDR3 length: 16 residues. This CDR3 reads CASSLVGAGFQETQYF.